Listed below are T cell receptor beta chains from one sample, sequenced in a study of cytomegalovirus exposure and HLA in healthy donors. Assay: immunoSEQ multiplex PCR; the TCRdb copy retains only in-frame clones and omits some. The sample contains about 150,000 clones, over 80% of which appear only once. Sequenced sample: PBMCs. These receptors were collected from a woman in her thirties in good health and CMV-seropositive. Each CDR3 is given with its conserved first and last residue. D genes are given only for firm matches. Clone size is not always given. Where it is, it says once, few, many or a class for expanded clones.

>TRBJ2-2|.|TRBV7-3|once|13
CASSQSLTGELFF
TGTGCCAGCAGCCAAAGCCTAACCGGGGAGCTGTTTTTT
>TRBJ2-7|TRBD1|TRBV2|.|15
CASSFLGQGTYEQYF
TGTGCCAGCAGTTTCCTCGGACAGGGGACGTACGAGCAGTACTTC
>TRBJ2-7|TRBD1|TRBV6-6|.|15
CASSLTDRASTEQYF
TGTGCCAGCAGTCTCACGGACAGGGCCTCTACCGAGCAGTACTTC
>TRBJ1-5|TRBD1|TRBV2|.|15
CASSEAGTENQPQHF
TGTGCCAGCAGTGAGGCCGGGACAGAAAATCAGCCCCAGCATTTT
>TRBJ1-1|.|TRBV11-2|.|14
CASSFKGGSTEAFF
TGTGCCAGCAGCTTTAAGGGAGGTAGCACTGAAGCTTTCTTT
>TRBJ2-2|TRBD2|TRBV27|.|16
CASRTPWASGREELFF
TGTGCCAGCAGGACCCCCTGGGCTAGCGGGAGGGAGGAGCTGTTTTTT
>TRBJ2-7|TRBD2|TRBV28|.|16
CASSSPGTSGVYEQYF
TGTGCCAGCAGTTCTCCCGGGACTAGCGGGGTCTACGAGCAGTACTTC
>TRBJ2-1|TRBD1|TRBV28|.|15
CASTETGSAGNEQFF
TGTGCCAGCACCGAGACAGGGAGCGCGGGCAATGAGCAGTTCTTC
>TRBJ2-2|.|TRBV5-1|.|16
CASSLVAGDYTGELFF
TGCGCCAGCAGCTTGGTTGCAGGGGATTACACCGGGGAGCTGTTTTTT
>TRBJ1-2|.|TRBV9|.|14
CASSFTDTTYGYTF
TGTGCCAGCAGCTTTACAGACACCACCTATGGCTACACCTTC
>TRBJ2-1|TRBD2|TRBV11-2|many|14
CASRFRTSDGEQFF
TGTGCCAGCAGATTCAGGACTAGCGATGGTGAGCAGTTCTTC
>TRBJ2-5|.|TRBV6-1|.|16
CASSGWTTRGQETQYF
TGTGCCAGCAGTGGGTGGACTACCCGGGGGCAAGAGACCCAGTACTTC
>TRBJ1-2|TRBD1|TRBV28|.|15
CASSLFGQGGYGYTF
TGTGCCAGCAGTTTATTTGGACAGGGAGGGTATGGCTACACCTTC
>TRBJ2-3|TRBD1|TRBV2|.|13
CASSGGQGGTQYF
TGTGCCAGCAGTGGAGGACAGGGCGGTACGCAGTATTTT
>TRBJ2-7|TRBD1|TRBV28|.|15
CASRFRDRPSGEQYF
TGTGCCAGCAGATTCCGGGACAGGCCCTCCGGGGAGCAGTACTTC
>TRBJ1-2|TRBD1|TRBV5-4|.|15
CASSLDRAVNYGYTF
TGTGCCAGCAGCTTAGACAGGGCGGTTAACTATGGCTACACCTTC
>TRBJ1-2|TRBD1|TRBV4-1|.|17
CASSQDLDRAAFYGYTF
TGCGCCAGCAGCCAAGATTTGGACAGGGCGGCCTTCTATGGCTACACCTTC
>TRBJ2-7|.|TRBV20-1|.|11
CSASLVYEQYF
TGCAGTGCTAGTCTCGTCTACGAGCAGTACTTC
>TRBJ2-5|.|TRBV27|.|13
CASSLASWETQYF
TGTGCCAGCAGTTTGGCTAGCTGGGAGACCCAGTACTTC
>TRBJ2-5|TRBD2|TRBV5-5|.|14
CASSSRGVGETQYF
TGTGCCAGCAGCTCCCGGGGGGTTGGAGAGACCCAGTACTTC
>TRBJ1-5|.|TRBV6-5|.|13
CASTAGGNQPQHF
TGTGCCAGCACTGCAGGGGGCAATCAGCCCCAGCATTTT
>TRBJ2-7|TRBD1|TRBV19|once|15
CASSTPGTGAHEQYF
TGTGCCAGTAGTACCCCGGGGACAGGGGCGCACGAGCAGTACTTC
>TRBJ2-3|TRBD1|TRBV28|.|14
CASSANRGSDTQYF
TGTGCCAGCAGCGCGAACAGGGGCTCAGATACGCAGTATTTT
>TRBJ2-7|.|TRBV18|.|15
CASSPTPVSSYEQYF
TGTGCCAGCTCACCAACCCCTGTGAGCTCCTACGAGCAGTACTTC
>TRBJ2-1|TRBD1|TRBV28|once|16
CASSLGDRRVYNEQFF
TGTGCCAGCAGTTTAGGGGACAGGAGGGTCTACAATGAGCAGTTCTTC
>TRBJ2-3|TRBD2|TRBV9|.|15
CASSVSGLGTDTQYF
TGTGCCAGCAGCGTTTCCGGACTAGGCACAGATACGCAGTATTTT
>TRBJ2-3|.|TRBV7-6|once|13
CASSLEAGDTQYF
TGTGCCAGCAGCTTAGAAGCAGGCGATACGCAGTATTTT
>TRBJ2-7|TRBD1|TRBV6-5|once|15
CASKQGTGQLYEQYF
TGTGCCAGCAAACAGGGGACAGGACAACTCTACGAGCAGTACTTC
>TRBJ2-7|TRBD1|TRBV5-6|.|14
CASSLGTGLYEQYF
TGTGCCAGCAGCCTCGGGACAGGATTATACGAGCAGTACTTC
>TRBJ2-5|TRBD1|TRBV18|few|13
CASSGTVQETQYF
TGTGCCAGCTCCGGGACAGTCCAAGAGACCCAGTACTTC
>TRBJ1-1|.|TRBV7-9|.|16
CASSLVGLRENTEAFF
TGTGCCAGCAGCTTAGTTGGTTTGAGGGAGAACACTGAAGCTTTCTTT
>TRBJ1-2|.|TRBV6-5|.|14
CASSYSDRNYGYTF
TGTGCCAGCAGTTACTCCGACAGGAACTATGGCTACACCTTC
>TRBJ1-5|.|TRBV6-4|.|15
CASSDQWGSGQPQHF
TGTGCCAGCAGTGACCAGTGGGGTTCGGGGCAGCCCCAGCATTTT
>TRBJ2-5|TRBD2|TRBV19|.|17
CASSIRLAGGRGETQYF
TGTGCCAGTAGTATCAGGCTAGCGGGGGGCCGTGGAGAGACCCAGTACTTC
>TRBJ2-5|.|TRBV6-1|.|15
CASRIWTEGWGTQYF
TGTGCCAGCAGGATTTGGACAGAGGGGTGGGGGACCCAGTACTTC
>TRBJ2-3|TRBD2|TRBV5-1|.|15
CASSLDLAAVNTQYF
TGCGCCAGCAGCTTGGATCTAGCGGCTGTAAATACGCAGTATTTT